This T cell receptor (beta chain) originates from a study of regulatory T cells in long-lasting Graves disease. In building TCR beta libraries, iRepertoire HTBI primers were used together with Arm-PCR of CDR3 regions. TCRdb passed the multiplex PCR reads through MiXCR, listing each CDR3 protein once. The sample records approximately 310,000 distinct CDR3 sequences, over 15% being singletons. V lost 5 bases, J lost 2 bases, and 13 bases lay in between. Germline loops: CDR1 LNHDA, CDR2 SQIVND (reference sequence). CDR3 size: 15 residues. Time point noted: newly diagnosed GD, antithyroid drugs for less than 3 months. PBMC-derived RNA was used for the TCR library.

This chain joins TRBV19 and TRBJ1-5; D is ambiguous. The source of this sequence is a female donor with Graves disease. The sample in question was peripheral blood mononuclear cells (PBMCs), obtained at new diagnosis, from a patient treated with antithyroid drugs. As DNA, the CDR3 is TGTGCCAGTAGTCTCGATGGGCCTCGCAATCAGCCCCAGCATTTT. Its protein product is CASSLDGPRNQPQHF.